The 7 T cell receptor beta chains below come from one sample, sequenced in a study of blood T cell repertoires in COVID-19 (dated by TCRdb to 2018 to 2020). The library was produced with the immunoSEQ multiplex PCR assay. TCRdb holds this immuneACCESS table with in-frame rearrangements only. Some clones are missing; in checked studies, unresolved V genes explain under half, and the rest has no known cause. For this sample there are approximately 110,000 clones; around nine tenths appear just once. The ten largest clones represent 7.5% to 9.5% of the sample. The sample taken for sequencing was peripheral blood. The origin of the receptors is an older woman who had recovered from COVID-19.

This sequence joins TRBV9 and TRBJ2-1, with 11 bases identical to TRBD2. Germline V gives CDR1 SGDLS, CDR2 YYNGEE. V lost 0 bases, J lost 3 bases, and 8 bases stayed unmatched. The CDR3 extends over 18 amino acids. CDR3 nucleotides: TGTGCCAGCAGCGTAGGGGTTCCTAGCGGGGGGAACTACAATGAGCAGTTCTTC. Amino acid sequence: CASSVGVPSGGNYNEQFF.

The chain employs TRBV7-9 and TRBJ1-4; 9 positions agree with TRBD1. Germline trimming cut 5 bases from V and 2 bases from J; bases unmatched to any gene: 3. Germline V gene sequence: CDR1 SEHNR, CDR2 FQNEAQ (reference sequence). The CDR3 runs to 15 residues. CDR3 in amino acids: CASSVGQGTNEKLFF. The CDR3 DNA reads TGTGCCAGCAGCGTCGGACAGGGGACTAATGAAAAACTGTTTTTT. Full variable domain (rest looked up from reference TRBV7-9 and TRBJ1-4): DTGVSQNPRHKITKRGQNVTFRCDPISEHNRLYWYRQTLGQGPEFLTYFQNEAQLEKSRLLSDRFSAERPKGSFSTLEIQRTEQGDSAMYLCASSVGQGTNEKLFFGSGTQLSVL.

The chain employs TRBV9 and TRBJ2-2, with a possible D match to TRBD1 (8 bases). The V and J ends lost 6 bases and 3 bases respectively, with 18 bases between them. The CDR3 consists of 16 residues. Germline V CDR1 and CDR2: SGDLS, YYNGEE. CDR3 DNA sequence: TGTGCCAGCACTAAGGGGGGGACAGGTCACACCGGGGAGCTGTTTTTT. This gives the protein CASTKGGTGHTGELFF.

This clone was recorded once. The V gene is TRBV29-1, the J gene TRBJ1-2, with 8 bases lining up with TRBD1. This CDR3 is 13 amino acids long. Germline CDR1 reads SQVTM; CDR2 reads ANQGSEA. With V trimmed by 6 bases and J by 3 bases, 6 bases remained unmatched. Here the CDR3 DNA reads TGCAGCGTCGGACAGGGTGGGGACTATGGCTACACCTTC. It codes for CSVGQGGDYGYTF. Supplemented by reference TRBV29-1 and TRBJ1-2, the full variable domain reads SAVISQKPSRDICQRGTSLTIQCQVDSQVTMMFWYRQQPGQSLTLIATANQGSEATYESGFVIDKFPISRPNLTFSTLTVSNMSPEDSSIYLCSVGQGGDYGYTFGSGTRLTVV.

J is TRBJ2-3 and V is TRBV7-3, with unresolved D. This CDR3 is built from 13 residues. Germline-derived CDR1 and CDR2 are SGHTA and FQGTGA. V was trimmed by 3 bases and J by 4 bases, leaving 8 bases between them. CDR3 in DNA: TGTGCCAGCAGCTTTAGTCCGGCAGATACGCAGTATTTT. It codes for CASSFSPADTQYF. The whole variable domain, filled in from reference TRBV7-3 and TRBJ2-3, reads GAGVSQTPSNKVTEKGKYVELRCDPISGHTALYWYRQSLGQGPEFLIYFQGTGAADDSGLPNDRFFAVRPEGSVSTLKIQRTERGDSAVYLCASSFSPADTQYFGPGTRLTVL.

This clone showed up just a few times. This sequence joins TRBV9 and TRBJ1-2; perhaps TRBD1 as D (5 bases). V gave up 1 base and J gave up 5 bases, with 9 bases separating them. Germline CDR1 reads SGDLS; CDR2 reads YYNGEE. CDR3 length: 13 residues. This CDR3 reads CASSVSRVYGYTF. CDR3 bases: TGTGCCAGCAGCGTAAGCAGGGTTTATGGCTACACCTTC.

This CDR3 reads CAITSEGLNEQFF. CDR3 nucleotide sequence: TGTGCCATCACATCCGAGGGCCTCAATGAGCAGTTCTTC. This chain uses TRBV10-3 with TRBJ2-1; a possible D gene is TRBD2 (5 bases). From germline, CDR1 is ENHRY and CDR2 SYGVKD. Trimming stripped 7 bases from V and 6 bases from J, with 13 bases between. The CDR3 is 13 residues long.